The 10 T cell receptor beta chains below all came from one sample that was sequenced in a study of T cells in Graves' hyperthyroidism and ophthalmopathy. RNA transcripts gave rise to amplified TCR beta CDR3 regions. Carried out on the TCR CDR3, a first-round RT-PCR used the HTBI primer set. From the multiplex PCR reads, TCRdb called clonotypes with MiXCR, one entry per CDR3 protein. Of a few hundred thousand distinct CDR3 sequences listed, 15% to 20% were seen once; the top ten hold roughly 15%. What was sequenced was blood. These receptors all stem from a woman aged 18 to 35 with Graves' ophthalmopathy.

This clonotype showed up many times. The genes are TRBV18 and TRBJ1-1; D perhaps matches TRBD1 (5 bases). Trimming cost V 6 bases and J 1 base, with 15 bases left between them. The germline V gene encodes CDR1 KGHSH and CDR2 LQKENI. The CDR3 runs 15 residues. The chain's CDR3 is CASSNPGPRNTEAFF. DNA for the CDR3: TGTGCCAGCTCGAACCCGGGACCCAGGAACACTGAAGCTTTCTTT.

This clonotype was counted a few times. This chain connects TRBV5-1 to TRBJ2-1; 9 bases fit TRBD2. The V gene's germline CDR1 is SGHRS and CDR2 YFSETQ. The junction had 7 bases not matched to a gene; V was cut back by 0 bases and J by 6 bases. This CDR3 region has 16 residues. This chain's CDR3 is CASSLVPAGGSNEQFF. The CDR3 DNA sequence: TGCGCCAGCAGCTTGGTCCCCGCGGGAGGGTCCAATGAGCAGTTCTTC.

V and J are TRBV6-2 or TRBV6-3 and TRBJ1-2; 7 nucleotides line up with TRBD1. The V and J ends lost 7 bases and 7 bases, in that order; junction bases with no gene match: 3. This CDR3 comprises 11 residues. Germline V gives CDR1 MNHEY, CDR2 SVGEGT. The CDR3, as DNA: TGTGCCAGCACAGGGGGAATTGGCTACACCTTC. It encodes CASTGGIGYTF.

The sample holds many counts of this clonotype. The genes are TRBV27 and TRBJ1-2, with 9 bases matching TRBD1. Germline CDR1 is MNHEY and CDR2 is SMNVEV (reference sequence). V gave up 6 bases and J gave up 1 base; unmatched junction bases: 9. The CDR3 is 16 residues long. The CDR3 bases are TGTGCCAGCAGCCGACTTCGGACAGGGGTTAACTATGGCTACACCTTC. It yields the protein CASSRLRTGVNYGYTF.

This clonotype was seen repeatedly, ten times or more. The rearrangement uses TRBV14 and TRBJ1-1; D is unresolved. Trimming took off 4 bases at V and 1 base at J, with 10 bases between the two ends. Germline V gene lookup returns CDR1 SGHDN and CDR2 FVKESK. The CDR3 covers 14 residues. The CDR3 reads CASSPGIWNTEAFF. The CDR3 region has the DNA TGTGCCAGCAGCCCGGGAATCTGGAACACTGAAGCTTTCTTT.

Comments on this clonotype: The junction departs from germline at one end; a sequencing error may be responsible. The chain uses TRBV6-1 and TRBJ2-7, with 9 nucleotides matching TRBD2. Germline V gene sequence: CDR1 MNHNS, CDR2 SASEGT. There are 17 residues in the CDR3. CDR3 loop: CAGRGGVTSGPTYEQYF. DNA for the CDR3: TGTGCCGGCAGGGGGGGGGTAACTAGCGGGCCAACCTACGAGCAGTACTTC.

The chain links TRBV19 to TRBJ2-1, with D possibly matching TRBD2 (6 bases). V dropped 2 bases and J dropped 0 bases, with 11 bases sitting between them. The germline V gene has CDR1 LNHDA and CDR2 SQIVND (reference sequence). The CDR3 totals 16 residues. CDR3 coding DNA: TGTGCCAGTAGTATAAGTAACGGGGGCTCCTACAATGAGCAGTTCTTC. It specifies CASSISNGGSYNEQFF.

This clonotype was found many times. V and J are TRBV3-1 and TRBJ2-7; D unresolved. CDR1 is LGHDT, CDR2 YNNKEL, per germline (reference sequence). Trimming removed 6 bases from V and 0 bases from J, with 6 bases in between. The CDR3 totals 12 residues. The CDR3 loop is CASRNPSYEQYF. CDR3 coding DNA: TGTGCCAGCAGGAATCCCTCCTACGAGCAGTACTTC.

This clonotype has ten or more counts. This chain links TRBV6-1 with TRBJ1-2; D uncertain. The germline V gene encodes CDR1 MNHNS and CDR2 SASEGT. This CDR3 has 16 amino acids. V was cut by 5 bases and J by 1 base, with 17 bases left in between. The CDR3 sequence is CASSYLLPMDNYGYTF. CDR3 coding DNA: TGTGCCAGCAGTTATCTGCTTCCGATGGATAACTATGGCTACACCTTC.

Regarding this clonotype: The germline gene is not matched at one end of the junction; a read error may be the cause. This chain joins TRBV7-2 and TRBJ2-7; weak D call: TRBD2 (5 bases). The CDR3 runs 16 residues. CDR1 SGHTA and CDR2 FQGNSA come from the germline V gene. In nucleotides, the CDR3 is TGTGCCAGCAGCTTATACGGCCTCCGGGGAAACGACGAGCAGCACTTC. This gives the protein CASSLYGLRGNDEQHF.